The entry that follows covers one TCR beta chain sequence. Localized lung adenocarcinoma, a non-small cell lung cancer, affected the donors. One entry per CDR3 protein, called by TCRdb with MiXCR from the PCR reads. The sample has 9,500 to 15,000 distinct CDR3 sequences; less than 55% are singletons. This sample was included in a study of CD4 and CD8 cells across lung adenocarcinoma regions. CDR3 length: 13 amino acids. V lost 4 bases to trimming and J lost 12 bases, with 17 bases between them. The V gene's germline CDR1 is MNHEY and CDR2 SVGAGI. This receptor was identified in a male donor with lung adenocarcinoma. The CD4 and CD8 labels of this study may be unreliable. The sample taken for sequencing was CD8+ T cells from the margin of a lung tumor. This chain connects TRBV6-5 to TRBJ2-3; either TRBD1 or TRBD2 may fit D (5 bases each). CDR3 protein: CASSFRGTNIQYF. The DNA of the CDR3 is TGTGCCAGCAGTTTCCGGGGCACAAATATTCAGTATTTT.